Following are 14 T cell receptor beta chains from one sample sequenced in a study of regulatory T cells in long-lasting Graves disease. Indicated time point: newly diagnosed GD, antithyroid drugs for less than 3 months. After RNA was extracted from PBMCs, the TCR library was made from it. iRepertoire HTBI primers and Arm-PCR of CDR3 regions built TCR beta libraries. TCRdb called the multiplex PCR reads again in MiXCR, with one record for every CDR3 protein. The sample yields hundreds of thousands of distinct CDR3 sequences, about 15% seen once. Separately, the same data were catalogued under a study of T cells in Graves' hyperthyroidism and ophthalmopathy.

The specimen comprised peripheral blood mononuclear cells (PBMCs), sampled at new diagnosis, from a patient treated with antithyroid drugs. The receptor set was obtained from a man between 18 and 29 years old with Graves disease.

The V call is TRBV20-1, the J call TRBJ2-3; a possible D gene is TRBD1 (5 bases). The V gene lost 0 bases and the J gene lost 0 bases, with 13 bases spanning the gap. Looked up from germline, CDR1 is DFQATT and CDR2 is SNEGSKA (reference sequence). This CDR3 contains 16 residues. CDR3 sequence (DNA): TGCAGTGCTAGAGATATTGGGCAGGGCAGCACAGATACGCAGTATTTT. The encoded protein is CSARDIGQGSTDTQYF.

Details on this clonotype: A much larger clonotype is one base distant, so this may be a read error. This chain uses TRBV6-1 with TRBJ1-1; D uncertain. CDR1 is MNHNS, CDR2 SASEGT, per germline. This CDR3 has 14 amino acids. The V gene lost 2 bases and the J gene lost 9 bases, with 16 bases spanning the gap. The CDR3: CASSEPRFSTKAFF. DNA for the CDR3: TGTGCCAGCAGTGAACCCCGGTTTAGTACTAAAGCTTTCTTT.

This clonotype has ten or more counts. The chain's CDR3 is CASNHVRIGTQYF. The CDR3 bases are TGTGCCAGCAACCACGTCAGAATCGGGACCCAGTACTTC. The gene calls are TRBV6-1 and TRBJ2-5; D gene ambiguous. Trimming took off 7 bases at V and 7 bases at J, with 16 bases between the two ends. The germline CDR1 and CDR2 sequences are MNHNS and SASEGT. The CDR3 contains 13 residues.

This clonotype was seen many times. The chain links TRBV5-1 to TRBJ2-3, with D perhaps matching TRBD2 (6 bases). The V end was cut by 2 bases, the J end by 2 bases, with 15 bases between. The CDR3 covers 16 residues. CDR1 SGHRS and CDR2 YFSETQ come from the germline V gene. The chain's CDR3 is CASSFRIAAPTDTQYF. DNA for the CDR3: TGCGCCAGCAGCTTTCGGATAGCGGCACCCACAGATACGCAGTATTTT.

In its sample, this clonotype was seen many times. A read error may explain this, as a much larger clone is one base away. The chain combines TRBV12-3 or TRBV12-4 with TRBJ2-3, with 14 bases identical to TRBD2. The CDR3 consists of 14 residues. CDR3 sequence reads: CASSSGLAGDMQYF. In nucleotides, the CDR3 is TGTGCCAGCAGTTCGGGACTAGCGGGAGATATGCAGTATTTT.

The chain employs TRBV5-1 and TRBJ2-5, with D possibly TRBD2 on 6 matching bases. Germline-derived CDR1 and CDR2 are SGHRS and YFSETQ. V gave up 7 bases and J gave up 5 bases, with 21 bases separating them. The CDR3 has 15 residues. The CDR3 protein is CASGRRGVERETQYF. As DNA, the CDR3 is TGCGCCAGCGGCCGACGCGGGGTCGAGAGGGAGACCCAGTACTTC. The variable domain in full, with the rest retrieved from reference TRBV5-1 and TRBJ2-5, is KAGVTQTPRYLIKTRGQQVTLSCSPISGHRSVSWYQQTPGQGLQFLFEYFSETQRNKGNFPGRFSGRQFSNSRSEMNVSTLELGDSALYLCASGRRGVERETQYFGPGTRLLVL.

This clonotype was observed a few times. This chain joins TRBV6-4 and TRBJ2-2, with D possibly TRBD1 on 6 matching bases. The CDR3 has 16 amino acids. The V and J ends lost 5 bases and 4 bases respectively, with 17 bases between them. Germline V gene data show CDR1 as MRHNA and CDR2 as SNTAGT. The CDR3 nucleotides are TGTGCCAGCAGTTATGGTCACAGGGTCGGCACCGGGGAGCTGTTTTTT. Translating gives CASSYGHRVGTGELFF.

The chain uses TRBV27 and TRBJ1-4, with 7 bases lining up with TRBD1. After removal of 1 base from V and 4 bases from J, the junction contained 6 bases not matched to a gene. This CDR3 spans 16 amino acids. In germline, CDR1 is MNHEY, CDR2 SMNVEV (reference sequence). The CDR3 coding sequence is TGTGCCAGCAGTTTATACCCGACAGGGCTTAATGAAAAACTGTTTTTT. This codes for CASSLYPTGLNEKLFF.

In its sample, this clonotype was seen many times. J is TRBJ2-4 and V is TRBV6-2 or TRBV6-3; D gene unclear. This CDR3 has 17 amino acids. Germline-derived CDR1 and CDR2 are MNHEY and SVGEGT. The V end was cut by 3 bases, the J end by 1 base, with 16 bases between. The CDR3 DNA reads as TGTGCCAGCAGTTATGGTCCGGGTCTGGGGGCCAAAAACATTCAGTACTTC. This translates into CASSYGPGLGAKNIQYF.

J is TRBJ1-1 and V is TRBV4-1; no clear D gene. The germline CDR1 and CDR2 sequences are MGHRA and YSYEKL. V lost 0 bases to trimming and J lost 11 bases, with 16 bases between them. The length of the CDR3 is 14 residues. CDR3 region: CASSQDWEESGAFF. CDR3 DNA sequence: TGCGCCAGCAGCCAAGACTGGGAGGAGTCCGGGGCTTTCTTT.

The CDR3 spells CASSPPSLLAGVTYEQYF. CDR3 nucleotide sequence: TGTGCCAGCAGCCCCCCTTCCCTACTAGCGGGAGTCACCTACGAGCAGTACTTC. The chain joins TRBV7-2 to TRBJ2-7; TRBD2 matches at 11 bases. The V segment lost 5 bases and the J segment 2 bases; nucleotides outside the gene matches: 14. The CDR3 spans 18 residues. Germline CDR1 is SGHTA and CDR2 is FQGNSA.

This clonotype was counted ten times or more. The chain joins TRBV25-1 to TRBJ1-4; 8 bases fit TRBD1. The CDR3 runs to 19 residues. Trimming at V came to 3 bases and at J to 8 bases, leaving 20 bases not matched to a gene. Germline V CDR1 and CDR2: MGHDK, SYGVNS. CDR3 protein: CASSDYFAAGQGRGEKLFF. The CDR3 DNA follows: TGTGCCAGCAGTGACTATTTCGCGGCAGGACAGGGCAGAGGGGAAAAACTGTTTTTT.

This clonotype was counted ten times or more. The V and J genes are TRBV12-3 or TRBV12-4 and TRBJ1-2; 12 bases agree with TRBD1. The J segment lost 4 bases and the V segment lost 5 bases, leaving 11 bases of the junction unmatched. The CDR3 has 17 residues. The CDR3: CASSPRDRGRPLYGYTF. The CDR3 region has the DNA TGTGCCAGCAGTCCCCGGGACAGGGGGCGTCCTCTCTATGGCTACACCTTC.

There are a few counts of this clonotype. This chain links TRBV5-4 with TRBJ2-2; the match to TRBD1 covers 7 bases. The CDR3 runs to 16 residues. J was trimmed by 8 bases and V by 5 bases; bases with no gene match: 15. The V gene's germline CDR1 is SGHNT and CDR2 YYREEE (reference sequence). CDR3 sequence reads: CASSPKGAVGSGELFF. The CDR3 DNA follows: TGTGCCAGCAGTCCCAAGGGGGCCGTAGGGTCTGGGGAGCTGTTTTTT.